One and the same sample provided the 15 T cell receptor beta chains below, sequenced in a study of T-cell reconstitution after alpha-beta-depleted transplantation in children. Preparation of the TCRbeta library used unique molecular identifiers. MiXCR, applied by TCRdb to the PCR reads, yields one record per CDR3 protein. This table has about 440,000 distinct CDR3 sequences, roughly 43% appearing once. The sequencing used PBMCs, collected before TCRalphabeta/CD19-depleted stem cell transplant. The source is a girl under 10 years old with aplastic anemia, due to receive a stem cell transplant.

The V call is TRBV7-9, the J call TRBJ2-7, with TRBD2 as a possible D gene (6 bases). V lost 4 bases and J 4 bases, leaving 14 bases between the germline ends. The CDR3 has 14 residues. Germline V gene lookup returns CDR1 SEHNR and CDR2 FQNEAQ (reference sequence). CDR3 region: CASSWSEEGYEQYV. CDR3 coding DNA: TGTGCCAGCAGCTGGTCAGAGGAGGGTTACGAGCAGTACGTC.

V and J are TRBV4-2 and TRBJ2-1, with D possibly TRBD2 on 6 matching bases. The CDR3 is made up of 18 amino acids. V shed 0 bases and J shed 8 bases, with 23 bases lying between them. From germline, CDR1 is LGHNA and CDR2 YNFKEQ. The CDR3 DNA reads as TGTGCCAGCAGCCAAGAACCGGTCGGGACTCTAGCAGGCGATGAGCAGTTCTTC. It encodes CASSQEPVGTLAGDEQFF.

This clonotype ranks as medium-sized (0.01 to 0.1%). V gene TRBV20-1 combines with J gene TRBJ2-7, with unresolved D. CDR1 is DFQATT, CDR2 SNEGSKA, per germline (reference sequence). The CDR3 has 14 residues. With 0 bases removed from V and 1 base from J, the gap between germline ends came to 10 bases. The chain's CDR3 is CSARDLYQSYEQYF. CDR3 DNA sequence: TGCAGTGCTAGAGATCTCTACCAGTCCTACGAGCAGTACTTC.

This chain links TRBV6-1 with TRBJ2-7; 8 bases line up with TRBD1. CDR1 is MNHNS, CDR2 SASEGT, per germline. This CDR3 region has 15 residues. Germline trimming cut 8 bases from V and 4 bases from J; bases unmatched to any gene: 13. The CDR3 is CASRDRSGFLYEQYF. CDR3 sequence (DNA): TGTGCCAGCCGGGACAGGAGCGGCTTTCTTTACGAGCAGTACTTC.

The chain joins TRBV20-1 to TRBJ1-5; D is perhaps TRBD1 (6 bases). V was trimmed by 6 bases and J by 1 base, leaving 13 bases between them. This CDR3 region has 14 residues. Germline CDR1 DFQATT, CDR2 SNEGSKA (reference sequence). CDR3 sequence (DNA): TGCAGTGCCGTACAGGGCGGGAGCAATCAGCCCCAGCATTTT. As protein: CSAVQGGSNQPQHF.

The chain carries TRBV19 and TRBJ1-2, with a possible D match to TRBD1 (6 bases). V was clipped by 6 bases and J by 6 bases, with 14 bases between them. CDR1 and CDR2 from the germline V gene are LNHDA and SQIVND (reference sequence). CDR3 length: 13 residues. CDR3 nucleotides: TGTGCCAGTAGGGCCAGGGGCCAAGATGGCTACACCTTC. Translation: CASRARGQDGYTF.

On this clonotype itself: Since a much larger clone is just one base distant, this may be a read error. The chain recombines TRBV5-5 with TRBJ1-5; a possible D gene is TRBD1 (6 bases). Germline lookup yields CDR1 SGHKS and CDR2 YYEKEE (reference sequence). The CDR3 totals 16 residues. Written as DNA, the CDR3 is TGTCCCAGCAGTTTATCCTCCGGGACAACTTGGCAGCCCCAGCATTTT. It yields the protein CPSSLSSGTTWQPQHF.

This clonotype was recorded many times. The chain uses TRBV7-9 and TRBJ1-1; 10 bases fit TRBD1. CDR1 is SEHNR, CDR2 FQNEAQ, per germline (reference sequence). The trim removed 5 bases at V and 3 bases at J, leaving 9 bases unmatched. The CDR3 runs 16 residues. CDR3 bases: TGTGCCAGCAGCGAGAACAAAGGGACAGGGGACACTGAAGCTTTCTTT. It is translated as CASSENKGTGDTEAFF.

The chain combines TRBV6-1 with TRBJ2-5, with 8 bases aligning to TRBD1. V shed 5 bases, J shed 6 bases, and the junction held 5 bases outside the gene matches. The germline gives CDR1 MNHNS, CDR2 SASEGT. CDR3 length: 13 residues. CDR3 amino acids: CASSPGGKKTQYF. The CDR3, as DNA: TGTGCCAGCAGTCCAGGGGGCAAGAAGACCCAGTACTTC.

V usage is TRBV6-2 or TRBV6-3 and J usage is TRBJ1-2, with no clear D. CDR3 size: 14 residues. The germline V gene encodes CDR1 MNHEY and CDR2 SVGEGT. V lost 0 bases to trimming and J lost 4 bases, with 9 bases between them. CDR3 bases: TGTGCCAGCAGTTACTCGATTGCGGCCTATGGCTACACCTTC. Protein product: CASSYSIAAYGYTF.

CDR3 amino acids: CASSVEGNEQYF. The CDR3, as DNA: TGTGCCAGCAGCGTAGAGGGCAACGAGCAGTACTTC. The V gene is TRBV9, the J gene TRBJ2-7; D is uncertain. The V end lost 0 bases, the J end lost 5 bases, and 6 bases lay between the germline ends. The CDR3 is made up of 12 amino acids. Per germline, CDR1 SGDLS and CDR2 YYNGEE. The variable domain in full, completed from reference TRBV9 and TRBJ2-7, reads DSGVTQTPKHLITATGQRVTLRCSPRSGDLSVYWYQQSLDQGLQFLIQYYNGEERAKGNILERFSAQQFPDLHSELNLSSLELGDSALYFCASSVEGNEQYFGPGTRLTVT.

V gene TRBV6-5 combines with J gene TRBJ1-1; the match to TRBD1 covers 8 bases. Germline CDR1 reads MNHEY; CDR2 reads SVGAGI. V gave up 4 bases and J gave up 10 bases; unmatched junction bases: 8. The CDR3 consists of 13 residues. This chain's CDR3 is CASSSDRGLRAFF. The CDR3 DNA is TGTGCCAGCAGTTCAGACAGGGGATTAAGAGCTTTCTTT.

This clonotype has a handful of counts. The V call is TRBV30, the J call TRBJ1-6; D gene ambiguous. CDR3 size: 13 residues. V was cut by 2 bases and J by 7 bases, with 9 bases left in between. The V gene's germline CDR1 is GTSNPN and CDR2 SVGIG (reference sequence). CDR3 residues: CAWSTRSNSPLHF. The CDR3, as DNA: TGTGCCTGGAGTACCCGGTCGAATTCACCCCTCCACTTT. Combining the CDR3 with reference TRBV30 and TRBJ1-6 gives the whole variable domain SQTIHQWPATLVQPVGSPLSLECTVEGTSNPNLYWYRQAAGRGLQLLFYSVGIGQISSEVPQNLSASRPQDRQFILSSKKLLLSDSGFYLCAWSTRSNSPLHFGNGTRLTVT.

This clonotype has ten or more counts. CDR3 nucleotide sequence: TGTGCCAGCAGCCCCGTTAATGAAAAACTGTTTTTT. Amino acids: CASSPVNEKLFF. The chain employs TRBV7-2 and TRBJ1-4; D remains ambiguous. There are 12 residues in the CDR3. V was cut by 5 bases and J by 4 bases, with 5 bases left in between. Germline assignment: CDR1 SGHTA and CDR2 FQGNSA.

The CDR3: CASSLPPTEAFF. CDR3 DNA sequence: TGTGCCAGCAGCCTGCCCCCAACTGAAGCTTTCTTT. The chain links TRBV4-2 to TRBJ1-1; D uncertain. The CDR3 totals 12 residues. Germline CDR1 reads LGHNA; CDR2 reads YNFKEQ. V was pared by 4 bases and J by 5 bases, with 8 bases between.